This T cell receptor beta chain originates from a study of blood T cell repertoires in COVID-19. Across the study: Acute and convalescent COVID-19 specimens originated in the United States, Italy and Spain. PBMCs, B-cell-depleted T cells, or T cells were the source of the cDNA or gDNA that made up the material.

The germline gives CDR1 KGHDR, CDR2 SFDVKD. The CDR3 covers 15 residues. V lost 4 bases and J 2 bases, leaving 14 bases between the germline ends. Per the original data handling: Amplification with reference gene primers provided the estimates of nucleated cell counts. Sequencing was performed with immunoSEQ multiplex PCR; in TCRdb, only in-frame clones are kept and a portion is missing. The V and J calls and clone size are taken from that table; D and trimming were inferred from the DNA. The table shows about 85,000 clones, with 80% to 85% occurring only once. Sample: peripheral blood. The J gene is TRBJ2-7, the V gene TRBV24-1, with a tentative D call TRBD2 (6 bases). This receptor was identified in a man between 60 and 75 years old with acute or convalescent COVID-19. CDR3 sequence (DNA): TGTGCCACCAGTGACTCCGGGACTTCTACCTACGAGCAGTACTTC. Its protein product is CATSDSGTSTYEQYF.